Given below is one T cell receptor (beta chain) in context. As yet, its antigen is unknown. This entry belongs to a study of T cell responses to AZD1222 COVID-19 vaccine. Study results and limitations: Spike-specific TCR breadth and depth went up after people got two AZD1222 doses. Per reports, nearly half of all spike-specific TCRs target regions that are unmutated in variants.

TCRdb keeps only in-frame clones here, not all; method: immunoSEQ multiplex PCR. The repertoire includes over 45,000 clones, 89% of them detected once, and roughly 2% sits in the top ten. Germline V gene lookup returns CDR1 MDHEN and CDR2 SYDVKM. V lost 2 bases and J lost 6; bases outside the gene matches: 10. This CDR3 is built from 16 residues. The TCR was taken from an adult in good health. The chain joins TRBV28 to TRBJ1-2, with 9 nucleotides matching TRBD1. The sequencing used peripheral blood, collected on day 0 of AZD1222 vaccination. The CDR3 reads CASSLARDRVGDGYTF. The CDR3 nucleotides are TGTGCCAGCAGTTTAGCTCGGGACAGGGTGGGCGATGGCTACACCTTC.